One and the same sample provided the 14 T cell receptor beta chains below, sequenced in a study of blood T cell repertoires in COVID-19. Assay used: immunoSEQ multiplex PCR; TCRdb lists only in-frame clones, some missing. In the table there are 170,000 or so clones, 86% of which are singletons. The sequenced sample consisted of peripheral blood. The receptors shown here come from a man in his fifties or sixties with active or convalescent COVID-19.

The rearrangement uses TRBV18 and TRBJ2-5; D unclear. Germline values: CDR1 KGHSH, CDR2 LQKENI. The CDR3 extends over 15 amino acids. Trimming took off 3 bases at V and 0 bases at J, with 11 bases between the two ends. CDR3 sequence: CASSPPTSYQETQYF. Here the CDR3 DNA reads TGTGCCAGCTCACCTCCAACGAGCTACCAAGAGACCCAGTACTTC.

The chain couples TRBV7-2 to TRBJ2-1, with D perhaps TRBD1 (6 bases). V dropped 5 bases and J dropped 10 bases, with 33 bases sitting between them. The germline V gene has CDR1 SGHTA and CDR2 FQGNSA. The CDR3 contains 19 residues. For the CDR3, the DNA is TGTGCCAGCAGCCAAAAGACAGGCCTCAGCGTTGGATATCACGACGAGCAGTTCTTC. Protein: CASSQKTGLSVGYHDEQFF.

The V call is TRBV19, the J call TRBJ1-5; D gene uncertain. The germline CDR1 and CDR2 sequences are LNHDA and SQIVND (reference sequence). The V gene lost 7 bases and the J gene lost 8 bases, with 15 bases spanning the gap. The CDR3 is made up of 13 amino acids. The DNA of the CDR3 is TGTGCCAGTACGAATGCCATGGCTGAGCCCCAGCATTTT. It is translated as CASTNAMAEPQHF. Variable domain in full (rest from reference TRBV19 and TRBJ1-5): DGGITQSPKYLFRKEGQNVTLSCEQNLNHDAMYWYRQDPGQGLRLIYYSQIVNDFQKGDIAEGYSVSREKKESFPLTVTSAQKNPTAFYLCASTNAMAEPQHFGDGTRLSIL.

The gene calls are TRBV18 and TRBJ2-1; 12 bases fit TRBD2. Trimming took 4 bases from V and 9 from J; bases not matched to a gene: 7. Germline loops: CDR1 KGHSH, CDR2 LQKENI. The CDR3 extends over 15 amino acids. The CDR3 region is CASSHRTSGVFEQFF. Written as DNA, the CDR3 is TGTGCCAGCTCACACCGGACTAGCGGGGTATTTGAGCAGTTCTTC. The full variable domain, in which reference TRBV18 and TRBJ2-1 provide the parts outside the CDR3, is NAGVMQNPRHLVRRRGQEARLRCSPMKGHSHVYWYRQLPEEGLKFMVYLQKENIIDESGMPKERFSAEFPKEGPSILRIQQVVRGDSAAYFCASSHRTSGVFEQFFGPGTRLTVL.

This clone occurred once. The V gene is TRBV5-1, the J gene TRBJ2-3, with D maybe TRBD1 (6 bases). Trimming took off 6 bases at V and 5 bases at J, with 16 bases between the two ends. CDR1 is SGHRS and CDR2 is YFSETQ in the germline V gene. This CDR3 is built from 14 residues. For the CDR3, the DNA is TGCGCCAGCACCCACCAGGGGTTTAGAGATACGCAGTATTTT. Its translation: CASTHQGFRDTQYF.

This clone was counted between two and nine times. The gene calls are TRBV11-3 and TRBJ1-1, with D possibly matching TRBD1 (5 bases). Germline CDR1 and CDR2: SGHNT and YENEEA. The length of the CDR3 is 16 residues. Trimming removed 4 bases at V and 2 bases at J, with 17 bases between. Here the CDR3 DNA reads TGTGCCAGCAGCTATGAACAGGATCGAAAAAACACTGAAGCTTTCTTT. Translated: CASSYEQDRKNTEAFF. The variable domain in full, completed from reference TRBV11-3 and TRBJ1-1, reads EAGVVQSPRYKIIEKKQPVAFWCNPISGHNTLYWYLQNLGQGPELLIRYENEEAVDDSQLPKDRFSAERLKGVDSTLKIQPAELGDSAVYLCASSYEQDRKNTEAFFGQGTRLTVV.

This clone occurred once. V is TRBV6-2 or TRBV6-3 and J is TRBJ2-1; 7 bases fit TRBD2. V lost 3 bases and J lost 6; bases outside the gene matches: 2. Per germline, CDR1 MNHEY and CDR2 SVGEGT. This CDR3 contains 13 residues. This chain's CDR3 is CASSYGGGNEQFF. In DNA, the CDR3 is TGTGCCAGCAGTTATGGCGGGGGCAATGAGCAGTTCTTC.

This chain links TRBV27 with TRBJ1-1; no definite D call. Looked up from germline, CDR1 is MNHEY and CDR2 is SMNVEV (reference sequence). The germline V and J ends were trimmed by 0 bases and 0 bases, with 8 bases remaining between them. This CDR3 is 15 amino acids long. The CDR3 coding sequence is TGTGCCAGCAGTTTATCCCCAGGTCTGAACACTGAAGCTTTCTTT. Protein: CASSLSPGLNTEAFF.

The rearrangement uses TRBV5-1 and TRBJ2-7, with D maybe TRBD1 (6 bases). This CDR3 contains 13 residues. Per germline, CDR1 SGHRS and CDR2 YFSETQ. Between the trimmed V and J ends, which lost 5 bases and 12 bases, there was a span of 21 bases. Here the CDR3 reads CASSSPDRDIAYF. The CDR3 region has the DNA TGCGCCAGCAGTTCACCGGACCGGGACATAGCGTACTTC.

This chain connects TRBV27 to TRBJ1-4; D is uncertain. V was trimmed by 1 base and J by 0 bases, leaving 12 bases between them. Germline loops: CDR1 MNHEY, CDR2 SMNVEV (reference sequence). This CDR3 contains 17 residues. CDR3 sequence: CASSLFGDLATNEKLFF. The CDR3 bases are TGTGCCAGCAGTTTATTTGGAGATCTCGCAACTAATGAAAAACTGTTTTTT.

The V and J genes are TRBV5-1 and TRBJ1-3; maybe TRBD1 (6 bases). The length of the CDR3 is 16 residues. Per the germline V gene, CDR1 is SGHRS and CDR2 is YFSETQ. V shed 4 bases and J shed 0 bases, with 14 bases lying between them. The CDR3 protein is CASSVRDTSSGNTIYF. The CDR3 nucleotides read TGCGCCAGCAGCGTCCGGGACACGTCCTCTGGAAACACCATATATTTT.

This chain links TRBV6-5 with TRBJ1-5; D not certain. CDR1 and CDR2 from the germline V gene are MNHEY and SVGAGI. Deletions cut 4 bases from V and 0 bases from J, with 13 bases between. The CDR3 loop spans 16 amino acids. The CDR3 DNA follows: TGTGCCAGCAGTTGGAGGTCACCGGTTAGCAATCAGCCCCAGCATTTT. This gives the protein CASSWRSPVSNQPQHF.

This clone was seen only once. The CDR3 bases are TGTGCCAGCTCACCCGAACAGGGGGGCGGCACTGAAGCTTTCTTT. It is translated as CASSPEQGGGTEAFF. This rearrangement joins TRBV18 to TRBJ1-1, with 8 positions matching TRBD1. This CDR3 is built from 15 residues. V trimming: 3 bases; J trimming: 4 bases; junction bases outside the gene matches: 7. In germline, CDR1 is KGHSH, CDR2 LQKENI.

The chain has TRBV18 and TRBJ2-1, with D possibly matching TRBD1 (6 bases). Germline-derived CDR1 and CDR2 are KGHSH and LQKENI. Between the trimmed V and J ends, which lost 2 bases and 7 bases, there was a span of 15 bases. CDR3 length: 15 residues. CDR3 protein: CASSPSQGIGNEQFF. In DNA, the CDR3 is TGTGCCAGCTCACCATCGCAGGGGATCGGAAATGAGCAGTTCTTC.